A single sample is the source of the 4 T cell receptor beta chains below, sequenced in a study of post-analysis software for immune sequencing data. Study-wide points: Five TRBV segments, including TRBV5-6, TRBV5-1 and TRBV20-1, were more frequent in patients than controls.

Their specific antigens are unknown. cDNA libraries of TCR beta carried unique molecular identifiers. TCRdb itself ran the PCR reads through MiXCR, one entry per CDR3 protein. The sample yields roughly 180,000 distinct CDR3 sequences, 30% seen once. Sequenced material: blood. These receptors were taken from a girl between 5 and 17 years old with multiple sclerosis.

There are a few counts of this clonotype. The genes are TRBV7-9 and TRBJ2-1; 9 nucleotides line up with TRBD2. The CDR3 is 15 amino acids. CDR1 and CDR2 from the germline V gene are SEHNR and FQNEAQ (reference sequence). J was trimmed by 5 bases and V by 5 bases; bases with no gene match: 7. The DNA of the CDR3 is TGTGCCAGCAGCCCAAGACTAGCGGAAAACAATGAGCAGTTCTTC. Translated: CASSPRLAENNEQFF. The entire variable domain, with the rest obtained from reference TRBV7-9 and TRBJ2-1, is as follows: DTGVSQNPRHKITKRGQNVTFRCDPISEHNRLYWYRQTLGQGPEFLTYFQNEAQLEKSRLLSDRFSAERPKGSFSTLEIQRTEQGDSAMYLCASSPRLAENNEQFFGPGTRLTVL.

Details on this clonotype: With a much larger clone just one base away, this may be a read error. The chain combines TRBV12-3 or TRBV12-4 with TRBJ2-5; TRBD2 matches 11 bases. CDR3 length: 16 amino acids. CDR3 residues: CASSFSRLAGGETQDF. The CDR3 nucleotides read TGTGCCAGCAGTTTCAGTCGGCTAGCGGGAGGAGAGACCCAGGACTTC.

This clonotype was detected only a few times. The genes are TRBV4-2 and TRBJ2-3; D gene ambiguous. Per the germline V gene, CDR1 is LGHNA and CDR2 is YNFKEQ. Trimming stripped 1 base from V and 3 bases from J, with 14 bases between. This CDR3 has 16 amino acids. As DNA, the CDR3 is TGTGCCAGCAGCCAAGTTCAAGGGCTAGGTACAGATACGCAGTATTTT. It yields the protein CASSQVQGLGTDTQYF.

V usage is TRBV6-1 and J usage is TRBJ1-5; 7 bases are a match to TRBD1. The CDR3 runs to 13 residues. The V gene end was trimmed by 7 bases and the J gene end by 4 bases; junction bases not matched to a gene: 4. CDR1 is MNHNS, CDR2 SASEGT, per germline. CDR3 loop: CASTLTGNQPQHF. DNA for the CDR3: TGTGCCAGCACCTTGACAGGGAATCAGCCCCAGCATTTT.